This TCR beta chain appears in the sequencing data of a study of blood T cell repertoires in COVID-19. In germline, CDR1 is LGHDT, CDR2 YNNKEL (reference sequence). Germline trimming cut 1 base from V and 7 bases from J; bases unmatched to any gene: 4. CDR3 size: 14 residues. The method was immunoSEQ multiplex PCR; TCRdb's version includes in-frame clones alone and lacks a portion of them. Altogether roughly 390,000 clones are present, about 89% being singletons, with the ten largest covering about 9.4%. This rearrangement joins TRBV3-1 (or the pseudogene TRBV3-2) to TRBJ1-5; 7 bases are a match to TRBD1. The source of this sequence is a woman between 25 and 40 years old with COVID-19, enrolled during active disease. The sequenced sample was peripheral blood. The CDR3 here is CASSQGQGSQPQHF. In DNA, the CDR3 is TGTGCCAGCAGCCAAGGACAGGGAAGCCAGCCCCAGCATTTT.